This entry lists 29 T cell receptor beta chains sequenced from one sample in a study of cytomegalovirus exposure and HLA in healthy donors. Vbeta (60) and Jbeta (13) primers were used in the PCR. Here immunoSEQ multiplex PCR was the method, and the copy in TCRdb shows in-frame clones only, minus some. The sample has around 94,000 clones; about 77% are singletons. The sample comprised PBMCs. The receptor source for this set is a male donor in good health and CMV-seropositive.

The chain has TRBV6-6 and TRBJ2-5; 8 bases line up with TRBD2. V shed 7 bases, J shed 1 base, and the junction held 8 bases outside the gene matches. Germline CDR1 is MNHNY and CDR2 is SVGAGI (reference sequence). The CDR3 covers 15 residues. The CDR3 coding sequence is TGTGCCAGCACCTACGGGACTAGTAGCCAAGAGACCCAGTACTTC. Amino acid sequence: CASTYGTSSQETQYF.

Written as DNA, the CDR3 is TGTGCCAGCAACCCCCCCAGGGTGAGCACTGAAGCTTTCTTT. This gives the protein CASNPPRVSTEAFF. This chain joins TRBV28 and TRBJ1-1; a possible D gene is TRBD1 (5 bases). The germline CDR1 and CDR2 sequences are MDHEN and SYDVKM. V was trimmed by 7 bases and J by 4 bases, leaving 16 bases between them. This CDR3 is 14 amino acids long.

This clone has only a few counts. The chain uses TRBV5-6 and TRBJ2-6; D may be TRBD2 (6 bases). The CDR3 has 17 amino acids. CDR1 and CDR2 (germline): SGHDT, YYEEEE. V lost 4 bases and J lost 2, with 16 bases in between. The CDR3 DNA reads TGTGCCAGCAGCCTACGAGGAGGGCAGGCTGGGGCCAACGTCCTGACTTTC. It specifies CASSLRGGQAGANVLTF.

The chain couples TRBV6-4 to TRBJ2-1, with 11 bases fitting TRBD2. This CDR3 region has 17 residues. V dropped 4 bases and J dropped 9; count of bases not matched to a gene: 14. Germline V lookup: CDR1 MRHNA, CDR2 SNTAGT. The CDR3 sequence: CASSALSLAGGHGEQFF. CDR3 nucleotides: TGTGCCAGCAGTGCACTCTCCCTAGCGGGAGGTCACGGTGAGCAGTTCTTC.

The gene calls are TRBV27 and TRBJ1-5; D unclear. Trimming pared 1 base from V and 2 bases from J, leaving 6 bases between. CDR3 length: 14 amino acids. CDR1 MNHEY and CDR2 SMNVEV come from the germline V gene (reference sequence). The CDR3 DNA sequence: TGTGCCAGCAGTTTATACGGTGGCAATCAGCCCCAGCATTTT. This sequence encodes CASSLYGGNQPQHF.

The chain uses TRBV5-1 and TRBJ2-1; TRBD2 might be the D (7 bases). Germline CDR1 reads SGHRS; CDR2 reads YFSETQ. The CDR3 extends over 17 amino acids. The V end lost 4 bases, the J end lost 7 bases, and 24 bases lay between the germline ends. CDR3 DNA: TGCGCCAGCAGCCTTGGAAGGGGTGGGGGGGGCCTAAATGAGCAGTTCTTC. Its protein is CASSLGRGGGGLNEQFF.

This clone has just one count. V is TRBV30 and J is TRBJ2-5; TRBD2 aligns across 7 bases. Trimming took 1 base from V and 2 from J; bases not matched to a gene: 4. CDR3 size: 14 residues. The germline CDR1 and CDR2 sequences are GTSNPN and SVGIG (reference sequence). The DNA of the CDR3 is TGTGCCTGGAGTGGCCCTAGCGGTCAAGAGACCCAGTACTTC. Translated: CAWSGPSGQETQYF.

In its sample, this clone was seen a few times. Other DNA sequences in the sample encode the same CDR3. The chain couples TRBV6-5 to TRBJ1-2, with a weak D call TRBD1 (6 bases). This CDR3 contains 13 residues. The germline gives CDR1 MNHEY, CDR2 SVGAGI. Trimming pared 6 bases from V and 1 base from J, leaving 9 bases between. The CDR3 DNA sequence: TGTGCCAGCAGAAAGGACAGTAACTATGGCTACACCTTC. Translation gives CASRKDSNYGYTF.

The chain recombines TRBV6-5 with TRBJ2-7; 7 bases fit TRBD1. The length of the CDR3 is 14 residues. Germline V gives CDR1 MNHEY, CDR2 SVGAGI. The V and J ends lost 3 bases and 4 bases, in that order; junction bases with no gene match: 6. This CDR3 is CASSYRGQSYEQYF. CDR3 in DNA: TGTGCCAGCAGTTATAGGGGACAGTCATACGAGCAGTACTTC.

The chain carries TRBV5-1 and TRBJ1-5; the D gene is possibly TRBD1 (6 bases). Per the germline V gene, CDR1 is SGHRS and CDR2 is YFSETQ. This CDR3 has 16 residues. V was shortened by 4 bases and J by 6 bases, with 20 bases between the two germline ends. The CDR3 DNA reads as TGCGCCAGCAGCGTCTGGAGGGGGGGCGGTCGTCAGCCCCAGCATTTT. This encodes CASSVWRGGGRQPQHF.

This clone counts as medium-sized. The chain combines TRBV15 with TRBJ2-3; 7 nucleotides align to TRBD1. V shed 2 bases, J shed 3 bases, and the junction held 5 bases outside the gene matches. CDR3 length equals 15 residues. From germline, CDR1 is LNHNV and CDR2 YYDKDF (reference sequence). This chain's CDR3 is CATSRNRGNTDTQYF. CDR3 in DNA: TGTGCCACCAGCAGAAACAGGGGTAATACAGATACGCAGTATTTT.

The rearrangement uses TRBV9 and TRBJ2-2; possibly TRBD2 for D (6 bases). The V gene's germline CDR1 is SGDLS and CDR2 YYNGEE. This CDR3 contains 17 residues. V was trimmed by 1 base and J by 2 bases, leaving 15 bases between them. CDR3 in amino acids: CASSVWAGGDNTGELFF. CDR3 sequence (DNA): TGTGCCAGCAGCGTATGGGCCGGCGGGGATAACACCGGGGAGCTGTTTTTT.

DNA for the CDR3: TGTGCCAGCAGTGACTCCCCGGGGTCCAGCACAGATACGCAGTATTTT. It yields the protein CASSDSPGSSTDTQYF. J is TRBJ2-3 and V is TRBV6-4; maybe TRBD2 (5 bases). V shed 0 bases and J shed 0 bases, with 10 bases lying between them. The CDR3 is 16 amino acids. The germline V gene has CDR1 MRHNA and CDR2 SNTAGT.

The V gene is TRBV5-1, the J gene TRBJ2-1; the match to TRBD1 covers 7 bases. Looked up from germline, CDR1 is SGHRS and CDR2 is YFSETQ. The CDR3 runs 13 residues. After removal of 4 bases from V and 5 bases from J, the junction contained 3 bases not matched to a gene. This chain's CDR3 is CASSLGTDNEQFF. DNA for the CDR3: TGCGCCAGCAGCCTAGGGACAGACAATGAGCAGTTCTTC.

The table lists this clone with a few counts. The chain has TRBV10-3 and TRBJ2-7, with 12 bases fitting TRBD2. Germline CDR1 reads ENHRY; CDR2 reads SYGVKD. V shed 9 bases and J 2 bases; nucleotides not matched to a gene: 5. The CDR3 spans 14 residues. Here the CDR3 reads CAISLAGGTYEQYF. The CDR3 DNA sequence: TGTGCCATTTCACTAGCGGGGGGAACCTACGAGCAGTACTTC.

The chain couples TRBV7-3 to TRBJ1-6; possible D gene TRBD1, 6 bases. The CDR3 is 15 amino acids. Trimming cost V 5 bases and J 5 bases, with 13 bases left between them. CDR1 is SGHTA and CDR2 is FQGTGA in the germline V gene. CDR3 nucleotides: TGTGCCAGCAGCCCCCGTGCAGGGGATAATTCACCCCTCCACTTT. Its translation is CASSPRAGDNSPLHF. The full variable domain, its missing parts supplied by reference TRBV7-3 and TRBJ1-6, is GAGVSQTPSNKVTEKGKYVELRCDPISGHTALYWYRQSLGQGPEFLIYFQGTGAADDSGLPNDRFFAVRPEGSVSTLKIQRTERGDSAVYLCASSPRAGDNSPLHFGNGTRLTVT.

This clone was found once. This chain uses TRBV28 with TRBJ2-7, with no clear D. The ends were cut back, 7 bases at V and 1 base at J, with 11 bases in the middle. This CDR3 contains 13 residues. Germline V gene lookup returns CDR1 MDHEN and CDR2 SYDVKM. CDR3 coding DNA: TGTGCCAGCACCGAACAGTATTCCTACGAGCAGTACTTC. Translation: CASTEQYSYEQYF.

This clone was picked up a small number of times. This chain connects TRBV11-3 to TRBJ2-2; D gene uncertain. The CDR3 consists of 14 residues. Looked up from germline, CDR1 is SGHNT and CDR2 is YENEEA. Trimming removed 4 bases from V and 0 bases from J, with 6 bases in between. The CDR3 protein is CASSYSPNTGELFF. The DNA of the CDR3 is TGTGCCAGCAGCTATAGCCCGAACACCGGGGAGCTGTTTTTT.

The chain recombines TRBV30 with TRBJ2-7; tentatively, D is TRBD1 (6 bases). CDR1 GTSNPN and CDR2 SVGIG come from the germline V gene (reference sequence). The CDR3 sequence is 11 residues long. V was clipped by 0 bases and J by 6 bases, with 6 bases between them. The CDR3 is CAWSVGAEQYF. CDR3 nucleotides: TGTGCCTGGAGTGTGGGGGCCGAGCAGTACTTC. The complete variable domain, with remaining parts taken from reference TRBV30 and TRBJ2-7, reads SQTIHQWPATLVQPVGSPLSLECTVEGTSNPNLYWYRQAAGRGLQLLFYSVGIGQISSEVPQNLSASRPQDRQFILSSKKLLLSDSGFYLCAWSVGAEQYFGPGTRLTVT.

This clone was found a few times. The chain employs TRBV6-4 and TRBJ2-3; 10 bases agree with TRBD2. The V and J ends lost 0 bases and 4 bases, in that order; junction bases with no gene match: 1. The CDR3 sequence is 15 residues long. In germline, CDR1 is MRHNA, CDR2 SNTAGT. This CDR3 reads CASSDSAGGPDTQYF. The CDR3 DNA sequence: TGTGCCAGCAGTGACTCAGCGGGGGGGCCAGATACGCAGTATTTT.

The chain links TRBV18 to TRBJ2-7, with 10 bases aligning to TRBD1. Trimming took 4 bases from V and 4 from J; bases not matched to a gene: 7. Germline CDR1 is KGHSH and CDR2 is LQKENI. This CDR3 is 15 amino acids long. This CDR3 reads CASSQPGQGQYEQYF. The CDR3 bases are TGTGCCAGCTCACAACCGGGACAGGGGCAGTACGAGCAGTACTTC. The full variable domain, with the rest looked up from reference TRBV18 and TRBJ2-7, is NAGVMQNPRHLVRRRGQEARLRCSPMKGHSHVYWYRQLPEEGLKFMVYLQKENIIDESGMPKERFSAEFPKEGPSILRIQQVVRGDSAAYFCASSQPGQGQYEQYFGPGTRLTVT.

The chain employs TRBV13 and TRBJ2-3, with D hard to call. CDR3 size: 13 residues. V was clipped by 2 bases and J by 3 bases, with 6 bases between them. Germline-derived CDR1 and CDR2 are PRHDT and FYEKMQ (reference sequence). The CDR3 DNA sequence: TGTGCCAGCAGCTTATTCAGAACAGATACGCAGTATTTT. Translated, it gives CASSLFRTDTQYF.

V is TRBV4-1 and J is TRBJ2-7; 9 bases fit TRBD1. This CDR3 comprises 15 residues. Germline assignment: CDR1 MGHRA and CDR2 YSYEKL. V shed 1 base and J 6 bases; nucleotides not matched to a gene: 7. The CDR3 DNA reads as TGCGCCAGCAGCCAAGTGGGGACAGGGTCTTTCGAGCAGTACTTC. Protein sequence: CASSQVGTGSFEQYF.

This clone was seen a single time. The chain joins TRBV29-1 to TRBJ2-5, with 7 nucleotides matching TRBD1. Judging by the DNA end, TRBJ2-7 fits better; the J call may be wrong. Germline CDR1 and CDR2: SQVTM and ANQGSEA. The CDR3 sequence is 11 residues long. The CDR3, as DNA: TGCAGCGTGGAAACAGGGGCCGAGCAGTACTTC. The encoded protein is CSVETGAEQYF.

This chain links TRBV7-6 with TRBJ2-1, with D hard to call. This CDR3 contains 14 residues. The V end lost 0 bases, the J end lost 8 bases, and 11 bases lay between the germline ends. From germline, CDR1 is SGHVS and CDR2 FNYEAQ. CDR3 sequence: CASSLASLSDEQFF. The CDR3 region has the DNA TGTGCCAGCAGCTTAGCCTCTTTGAGCGATGAGCAGTTCTTC.

J is TRBJ2-4 and V is TRBV4-1; 13 bases are shared with TRBD2. The ends lost 6 bases at V and 0 bases at J; junction bases unmatched: 8. CDR3 length equals 18 residues. The V gene's germline CDR1 is MGHRA and CDR2 YSYEKL. CDR3 amino acids: CASSPGLAGELAKNIQYF. The CDR3 nucleotides are TGCGCCAGCAGTCCAGGACTAGCGGGGGAATTAGCCAAAAACATTCAGTACTTC.

This clone came up a few times. This chain links TRBV6-1 with TRBJ1-1; no clear D. The ends were cut back, 3 bases at V and 8 bases at J, with 4 bases in the middle. The germline V gene has CDR1 MNHNS and CDR2 SASEGT. This CDR3 spans 10 amino acids. The CDR3 DNA reads as TGTGCCAGCAGTGATATCGAAGCTTTCTTT. Translation gives CASSDIEAFF.

V and J are TRBV14 and TRBJ2-7; 11 nucleotides agree with TRBD1. The J segment lost 3 bases and the V segment lost 3 bases, leaving 4 bases of the junction unmatched. This CDR3 is built from 15 residues. In germline, CDR1 is SGHDN, CDR2 FVKESK. CDR3 DNA: TGTGCCAGCAGCCACCGGGACAGGGGGTACTACGAGCAGTACTTC. Protein sequence: CASSHRDRGYYEQYF.

The V gene is TRBV7-9, the J gene TRBJ2-3; 11 nucleotides match TRBD2. V shed 2 bases and J 2 bases; nucleotides not matched to a gene: 12. The CDR3 has 19 amino acids. The germline V gene encodes CDR1 SEHNR and CDR2 FQNEAQ (reference sequence). For the CDR3, the DNA is TGTGCCAGCAGCTTAAGAGGACCCGGGACTAGCGGATACACAGATACGCAGTATTTT. Protein: CASSLRGPGTSGYTDTQYF.